This is a list of T cell receptor beta chains from one sample in a study of blood T cell repertoires in COVID-19. Only in-frame clones appear in the TCRdb table, and some are missing; sequencing was by immunoSEQ multiplex PCR. This table has 340,000 or so clones, around 86% appearing once. The sequenced sample consisted of peripheral blood. The receptors shown here come from a man aged 50 to 59 with active or convalescent COVID-19. The CDR3 runs from the conserved cysteine through the conserved F or W. The D gene is left open where the match is weak. Rows may omit the clone size; those that give it use once, few, many or a size class.

V gene,J gene,clone size,D gene,CDR3 DNA,CDR3 protein
TRBV19,TRBJ1-5,-,-,TGTGCCAGTAGGCAGGGGAATCAGCCCCAGCATTTT,CASRQGNQPQHF
TRBV4-2,TRBJ2-3,-,TRBD2,TGTGCCAGCAGCCAAGATGGAGGCGGGAGTATGGATACGCAGTATTTT,CASSQDGGGSMDTQYF
TRBV5-4,TRBJ2-7,few,TRBD2,TGTGCCAGCAGGACTAGCGGGAGCGGCGAGCAGTACTTC,CASRTSGSGEQYF
TRBV6-1,TRBJ1-1,-,-,TGTGCCAGCACCCCAGGGATCGTTGAAGCTTTCTTT,CASTPGIVEAFF
TRBV14,TRBJ1-2,once,-,TGTGCCAGCAGCCAAGACTTGTTCTATGGCTACACCTTC,CASSQDLFYGYTF
TRBV28,TRBJ1-5,-,-,TGTGCCAGCAGGGGACTGATGTATAGCAATCAGCCCCAGCATTTT,CASRGLMYSNQPQHF
TRBV12-3/TRBV12-4,TRBJ2-3,-,TRBD1,TGTGCCAGCCGGGACAGAAGCACAGATACGCAGTATTTT,CASRDRSTDTQYF
TRBV11-1,TRBJ2-2,-,TRBD1,TGTGCCAGCAGCCCCTACCGGGACAGGGTCGGGGAGCTGTTTTTT,CASSPYRDRVGELFF
TRBV7-3,TRBJ2-1,-,TRBD1,TGTGCCAGCAGCTACGCAGGGGGCCGATACAATGAGCAGTTCTTC,CASSYAGGRYNEQFF
TRBV6-1,TRBJ1-1,-,-,TGTGCCAGCAGTGAAGCCTCGGCAGGGAACACTGAAGCTTTCTTT,CASSEASAGNTEAFF
TRBV24-1,TRBJ2-5,-,-,TGTGCCACCAGTGAATCAGTGGGATCGGGGCAAGAGACCCAGTACTTC,CATSESVGSGQETQYF
TRBV18,TRBJ2-7,-,TRBD2,TGTGCCAGCTCACCACCGGGAGGGACCTACGAGCAGTACTTC,CASSPPGGTYEQYF
TRBV7-8,TRBJ2-1,once,TRBD2,TGTGCCAGCAGCCCCCTGGAGCGGGGAGTATCTGAGCAGTTCTTC,CASSPLERGVSEQFF
TRBV9,TRBJ2-1,-,TRBD1,TGTGCCAGCAGCTATCGGGGACAGTCTCCGGATGAGCAGTTCTTC,CASSYRGQSPDEQFF
TRBV7-2,TRBJ2-1,-,-,TGTGCCAGCAGCACCCTTCTAGCAAATGAGCAGTTCTTC,CASSTLLANEQFF
TRBV19,TRBJ1-5,-,-,TGTGCCAGTAGTTCCCGGGGGAGTCGTGGGTCTCAGCCCCAGCATTTT,CASSSRGSRGSQPQHF
TRBV29-1,TRBJ1-4,-,-,TGCAGCGCAGCGGGGGGGTATAATGAAAAACTGTTTTTT,CSAAGGYNEKLFF
TRBV5-1,TRBJ2-6,few,-,TGCGCCAGCAGCTTGGAGCTCTCTGGGGCCAACGTCCTGACTTTC,CASSLELSGANVLTF
TRBV7-2,TRBJ2-1,-,-,TGTGCCAGCAGCTACCAGTATGAGCAGTTCTTC,CASSYQYEQFF
TRBV20-1,TRBJ1-1,-,-,TGCAGTGCTAGTTATGGGAGCATGAACACTGAAGCTTTCTTT,CSASYGSMNTEAFF
TRBV27,TRBJ1-5,-,-,TGTGCCAGCAGCCTCGACAGGTTCAATCAGCCCCAGCATTTT,CASSLDRFNQPQHF
TRBV10-3,TRBJ1-5,-,-,TGTGCCATCAGCGCGGGGGGCGGCAATCAGCCCCAGCATTTT,CAISAGGGNQPQHF
TRBV9,TRBJ2-7,few,TRBD1,TGTGCCAGCAGCACACAGGGGTTACCCTACGAGCAGTACTTC,CASSTQGLPYEQYF
TRBV7-3,TRBJ2-3,-,-,TGTGCCAGCAGCTTAGGCCCCACAGATACGCAGTATTTT,CASSLGPTDTQYF
TRBV6-5,TRBJ1-1,-,-,TGTGCCAGCCGGAGGGTTCGATTCACTGAAGCTTTCTTT,CASRRVRFTEAFF
TRBV5-1,TRBJ1-4,-,-,TGCGCCAGCAGCTTAACGGGGTATGCAACTAATGAAAAACTGTTTTTT,CASSLTGYATNEKLFF
TRBV9,TRBJ2-5,once,TRBD2,TGTGCCAGCAGCGTAGGTGGACTAGCGGGAGGGCAAGAGACCCAGTACTTC,CASSVGGLAGGQETQYF
TRBV5-8,TRBJ2-7,-,TRBD1,TGTGCCAGCAGCTATGGGACAGGGAGAGGATACGAGCAGTACTTC,CASSYGTGRGYEQYF
TRBV4-1,TRBJ2-7,-,TRBD1,TGCGCCAGCAGCCTATACGGACAGGGAGCCTACGAGCAGTACTTC,CASSLYGQGAYEQYF
TRBV4-1,TRBJ1-2,-,-,TGCGCCAGCAGCCAAGATGCACAGGTTTATGGCTACACCTTC,CASSQDAQVYGYTF
TRBV6-5,TRBJ2-7,-,TRBD2,TGTGCCAGCAGTAATAGCGGGATCTCCTACGAGCAGTACTTC,CASSNSGISYEQYF
TRBV4-2,TRBJ2-1,-,-,TGTGCCAGCAGCCAACAAATTAAACAGGGTAATGAGCAGTTCTTC,CASSQQIKQGNEQFF
TRBV6-2/TRBV6-3,TRBJ1-1,-,-,TGTGCCAGCAGTTACCGGTGGAACACTGAAGCTTTCTTT,CASSYRWNTEAFF
TRBV30,TRBJ1-2,-,-,TGTGCCTGGAGTGTCCCCGCCAGAACTACGCCCTATGGCTACACCTTC,CAWSVPARTTPYGYTF
TRBV2,TRBJ1-5,-,-,TGTGCCAGCAGTGTCGGAGGCCGGGGCAATCAGCCCCAGCATTTT,CASSVGGRGNQPQHF
TRBV5-1,TRBJ1-1,-,TRBD1,TGCGCCAGCACCCGACAGGGGGGCACTGAAGCTTTCTTT,CASTRQGGTEAFF
TRBV28,TRBJ2-7,-,-,TGTGCCAGCAGGCCCGGAGTTTACGAGCAGTACTTC,CASRPGVYEQYF
TRBV27,TRBJ2-3,once,TRBD1,TGTGCCAGCAGTCGTGCCGGGACAGGGTTAAGCACAGATACGCAGTATTTT,CASSRAGTGLSTDTQYF
TRBV9,TRBJ1-3,once,-,TGTGCCAGCAGCACGCCTTCTACTGGGGGGGGCACCTCTGGAAACACCATATATTTT,CASSTPSTGGGTSGNTIYF
TRBV28,TRBJ1-5,-,TRBD1,TGTGCCAGCAGAACAGGGGTTTGGAGCAATCAGCCCCAGCATTTT,CASRTGVWSNQPQHF
TRBV5-8,TRBJ2-1,-,-,TGTGCCAGCAGCTTGGGGTTAGCGGCATACAATGAGCAGTTCTTC,CASSLGLAAYNEQFF
TRBV5-1,TRBJ2-2,-,TRBD2,TGCGCCAGCAGAATACTACTAGCGGGAGTAACGAACACCGGGGAGCTGTTTTTT,CASRILLAGVTNTGELFF
TRBV28,TRBJ1-5,few,-,TGTGCCAGCAGTTTGGGAACAGGGTGGGTAGGCAATCAGCCCCAGCATTTT,CASSLGTGWVGNQPQHF
TRBV4-3,TRBJ2-7,-,-,TGCGCCAGCAGCCAAGAAAGGGGCGCCTACGAGCAGTACTTC,CASSQERGAYEQYF
TRBV6-5,TRBJ2-7,-,TRBD1,TGTGCCAGCAGTTACGGGACAGGGGGCTACGAGCAGTACTTC,CASSYGTGGYEQYF